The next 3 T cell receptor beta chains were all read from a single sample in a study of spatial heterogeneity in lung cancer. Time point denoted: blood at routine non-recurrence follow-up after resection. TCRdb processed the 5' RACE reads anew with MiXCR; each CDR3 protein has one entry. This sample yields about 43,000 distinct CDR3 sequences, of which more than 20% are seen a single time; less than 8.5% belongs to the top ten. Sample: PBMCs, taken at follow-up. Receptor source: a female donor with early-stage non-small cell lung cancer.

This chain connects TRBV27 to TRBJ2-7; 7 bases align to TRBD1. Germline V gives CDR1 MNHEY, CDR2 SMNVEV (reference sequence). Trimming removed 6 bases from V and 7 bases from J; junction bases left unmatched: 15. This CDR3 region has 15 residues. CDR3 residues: CASSPNRQGHREQYF. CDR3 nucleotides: TGTGCCAGCAGCCCAAATCGACAGGGCCATCGAGAGCAGTACTTC.

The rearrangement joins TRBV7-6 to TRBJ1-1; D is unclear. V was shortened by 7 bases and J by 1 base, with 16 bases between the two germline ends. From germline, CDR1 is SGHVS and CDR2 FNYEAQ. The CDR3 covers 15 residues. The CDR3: CASTLLGLSNTEAFF. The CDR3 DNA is TGTGCCAGCACCTTGCTGGGGTTGTCGAACACTGAAGCTTTCTTT. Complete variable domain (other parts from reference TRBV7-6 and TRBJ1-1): GAGVSQSPRYKVTKRGQDVALRCDPISGHVSLYWYRQALGQGPEFLTYFNYEAQQDKSGLPNDRFSAERPEGSISTLTIQRTEQRDSAMYRCASTLLGLSNTEAFFGQGTRLTVV.

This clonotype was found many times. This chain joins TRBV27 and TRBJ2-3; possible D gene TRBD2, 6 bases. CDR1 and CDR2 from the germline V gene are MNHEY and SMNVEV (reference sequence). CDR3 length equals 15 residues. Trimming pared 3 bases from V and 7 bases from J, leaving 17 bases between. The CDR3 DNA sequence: TGTGCCAGCAGTTTGTCGCGGGGCCCCACTTATACGCAGTATTTT. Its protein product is CASSLSRGPTYTQYF.